The subject of this entry is one TCR beta chain. This record comes from a study of blood T cell repertoires in COVID-19. In the authors' workflow: Researchers report that nucleated cell counts were estimated from reference gene primer amplification. The data were produced by immunoSEQ multiplex PCR, yet TCRdb's version contains in-frame clones alone and is incomplete. That table is the source of V, J and clone size, and D and trimming were worked out from the DNA. There are 200,000 or so clones in the sample; 75% to 90% occur only once, and approximately 2.3% lies in the top ten. CDR1 and CDR2 (germline): SGDLS, YYNGEE. V was pared by 1 base and J by 5 bases, with 3 bases of the junction left unmatched. The CDR3 is 15 residues long.

Sequencing was performed on peripheral blood. The clonotype comes from a man between 65 and 85 years old with active or convalescent COVID-19. The chain combines TRBV9 with TRBJ2-3; 11 positions agree with TRBD2. CDR3 DNA: TGTGCCAGCAGCGTAACTAGCGGGGGTTTAGATACGCAGTATTTT. Its translation: CASSVTSGGLDTQYF. Looking up the rest from reference TRBV9 and TRBJ2-3 gives the full variable domain: DSGVTQTPKHLITATGQRVTLRCSPRSGDLSVYWYQQSLDQGLQFLIQYYNGEERAKGNILERFSAQQFPDLHSELNLSSLELGDSALYFCASSVTSGGLDTQYFGPGTRLTVL.